Following are 8 T cell receptor beta chains from one sample sequenced in a study of cytomegalovirus exposure and HLA in healthy donors. Vbeta (60) and Jbeta (13) primers were used in the PCR. Produced via immunoSEQ multiplex PCR; TCRdb's table is partial and in-frame only. The listing contains 87,000 or so clones. What was sequenced was PBMCs. The source is a man aged 50 or older in good health and CMV-seropositive.

The chain has TRBV4-3 and TRBJ1-1; D call uncertain. The CDR3 spans 15 residues. Trimming removed 0 bases at V and 4 bases at J, with 12 bases between. CDR1 is LGHNA and CDR2 is YSLEER in the germline V gene. The CDR3 is CASSQDTFSSTEAFF. The CDR3 coding sequence is TGCGCCAGCAGCCAAGACACTTTTTCGAGCACTGAAGCTTTCTTT.

This rearrangement joins TRBV5-4 to TRBJ1-1, with D tentatively TRBD1 (6 bases). The CDR3 runs 15 residues. V lost 2 bases and J 0 bases, leaving 11 bases between the germline ends. The germline CDR1 and CDR2 sequences are SGHNT and YYREEE (reference sequence). The CDR3 sequence is CASSLPGALNTEAFF. The CDR3 nucleotides are TGTGCCAGCAGCTTACCAGGGGCATTGAACACTGAAGCTTTCTTT.

This sequence joins TRBV7-9 and TRBJ2-2; 10 bases are a match to TRBD2. Trimming cost V 7 bases and J 4 bases; bases outside gene matches: 9. Per germline, CDR1 SEHNR and CDR2 FQNEAQ (reference sequence). The CDR3 is 16 residues long. DNA of the CDR3: TGTGCCAGCAAGAGTAGCGGGAGGAGGAGCACCGGGGAGCTGTTTTTT. It is translated as CASKSSGRRSTGELFF.

The rearrangement joins TRBV7-2 to TRBJ1-5; a possible D gene is TRBD1 (5 bases). The V and J ends lost 1 base and 1 base respectively, with 14 bases between them. The CDR3 totals 17 residues. CDR1 SGHTA and CDR2 FQGNSA come from the germline V gene. The CDR3 spells CASSLGQGWGSNQPQHF. The CDR3 DNA reads as TGTGCCAGCAGCTTAGGCCAGGGTTGGGGCAGCAATCAGCCCCAGCATTTT.

The rearrangement joins TRBV5-5 to TRBJ1-2, with a tentative D call TRBD1 (5 bases). CDR3 length: 14 amino acids. In germline, CDR1 is SGHKS, CDR2 YYEKEE (reference sequence). The V end lost 5 bases, the J end lost 4 bases, and 15 bases lay between the germline ends. CDR3 nucleotides: TGTGCCAGCAGTTCTGGAGGGGCGCCCTATGGCTACACCTTC. Amino acid sequence: CASSSGGAPYGYTF.

The V call is TRBV18, the J call TRBJ2-4, with D perhaps matching TRBD1 (5 bases). Germline V gene sequence: CDR1 KGHSH, CDR2 LQKENI. The CDR3 has 13 residues. With 1 base removed from V and 7 bases from J, the gap between germline ends came to 8 bases. The CDR3 nucleotides are TGTGCCAGCTCACCACAGGGGCTGAACATTCAGTACTTC. Protein: CASSPQGLNIQYF. The complete variable domain, with remaining parts taken from reference TRBV18 and TRBJ2-4, reads NAGVMQNPRHLVRRRGQEARLRCSPMKGHSHVYWYRQLPEEGLKFMVYLQKENIIDESGMPKERFSAEFPKEGPSILRIQQVVRGDSAAYFCASSPQGLNIQYFGAGTRLSVL.

The rearrangement links TRBV27 to TRBJ2-5, with 14 bases matching TRBD2. Germline V lookup: CDR1 MNHEY, CDR2 SMNVEV (reference sequence). The CDR3 contains 16 residues. Unmatched junction bases numbered 5, after V lost 3 bases and J lost 5 bases. The CDR3 nucleotides read TGTGCCAGCAGTTTTGGGACTAGCGGGAGCCGGGAGACCCAGTACTTC. Translated, it gives CASSFGTSGSRETQYF.

V usage is TRBV9 and J usage is TRBJ2-7; D gene ambiguous. Trimming removed 3 bases at V and 2 bases at J, with 9 bases between. The germline gives CDR1 SGDLS, CDR2 YYNGEE. This CDR3 has 13 amino acids. The CDR3 bases are TGTGCCAGCAGCGCCGACATCACCTACGAGCAGTACTTC. It is translated as CASSADITYEQYF. The full variable domain, its missing parts supplied by reference TRBV9 and TRBJ2-7, is DSGVTQTPKHLITATGQRVTLRCSPRSGDLSVYWYQQSLDQGLQFLIQYYNGEERAKGNILERFSAQQFPDLHSELNLSSLELGDSALYFCASSADITYEQYFGPGTRLTVT.